In its sample, the clone carrying this TCR beta chain was seen many times. Its antigen is unknown. This sample is part of a study of T cells in Graves' hyperthyroidism and ophthalmopathy. Germline V gene data show CDR1 as SNHLY and CDR2 as FYNNEI. V lost 6 bases, J lost 4 bases, and 4 bases stayed unmatched. CDR3 length: 15 amino acids. TCR beta CDR3 region amplification was performed from RNA transcripts. Carried out on the TCR CDR3, a first-round RT-PCR used the HTBI primer set. TCRdb reprocessed the multiplex PCR reads with MiXCR, giving one entry per CDR3 protein. This sample yields 560,000 or so distinct CDR3 sequences, of which 15% to 20% are seen a single time; over 45% belongs to the top ten. Points from the study as a whole: The model foresaw ophthalmopathy a median roughly 6.3 months prior to onset.

Each person with ophthalmopathy scored at least 3 on the Clinical Activity Score, reached NOSPECS grade 4 or higher, and had been ill under 3 months. The gene calls are TRBV2 and TRBJ2-1; TRBD2 aligns across 12 bases. The sample comprised blood. The receptor was derived from a man aged 40-49 years with Graves' ophthalmopathy. CDR3 nucleotides: TGTGCCAGCAGACCGACTAGCGGGAGATACAATGAGCAGTTCTTC. It translates to CASRPTSGRYNEQFF.